This T cell receptor (beta chain) was captured in a study of CD8 T cells in Susac syndrome. The table lists this clonotype with a count of one. The antigen remains unidentified. Study results and caveats: It was acknowledged in the study that its TCR sequencing and HLA analysis involved a relatively small number of individuals.

With random hexamers, reverse transcription was performed on about 0.45 to 1 ug of RNA. Across 54 Vbeta and 13 Jbeta, TCR beta CDR3 was amplified with immunoSEQ multiplex PCR. TCRdb recomputed calls from the immunoSEQ multiplex PCR reads with MiXCR, one row per CDR3 protein. The sample contains approximately 280,000 distinct CDR3 sequences, approximately 81% of which appear only once. TCR beta sequencing was performed on blood CD8+ and CD4+ T cells. While CD8+ and CD4+ T cells were isolated negatively, TEMRA cells were enriched by FACS. V was pared by 4 bases and J by 3 bases, with 7 bases of the junction left unmatched. The germline gives CDR1 SGDLS, CDR2 YYNGEE. This CDR3 is built from 14 residues.

The TCR sequence derives from a human donor with multiple sclerosis. Sequencing was performed on CD8+ T cells from PBMCs. This chain joins TRBV9 and TRBJ2-7, with 7 bases identical to TRBD1. CDR3 DNA sequence: TGTGCCAGCAGCCCAGAGGGGACAGACTACGAGCAGTACTTC. Translation gives CASSPEGTDYEQYF.